These 32 T cell receptor beta chains were sequenced from one sample in a study of blood T cell repertoires in COVID-19. This table comes from immunoSEQ multiplex PCR, and its TCRdb copy is limited to in-frame clones, with some not included. The sample includes about 260,000 clones, about 87% seen only once; the top ten take about 5%. Specimen: peripheral blood. These receptors originate from a woman aged 55-69 years with COVID-19, enrolled during active disease.

The rearrangement uses TRBV3-1 (or the pseudogene TRBV3-2) and TRBJ1-1, with D possibly TRBD1 on 6 matching bases. Trimming removed 2 bases at V and 10 bases at J, with 23 bases between. The CDR3 sequence is 16 residues long. CDR1 LGHDT and CDR2 YNNKEL come from the germline V gene (reference sequence). CDR3 loop: CASSQKGSGGHLGAFF. DNA for the CDR3: TGTGCCAGCAGCCAAAAGGGTTCGGGGGGGCACCTAGGAGCTTTCTTT.

The rearrangement joins TRBV9 to TRBJ2-1; no definite D call. The CDR3 has 16 residues. V was pared by 0 bases and J by 3 bases, with 13 bases between. CDR1 is SGDLS, CDR2 YYNGEE, per germline. The CDR3 region has the DNA TGTGCCAGCAGCGTAGTCTTGGCCCCGCTCTACAATGAGCAGTTCTTC. Its protein product is CASSVVLAPLYNEQFF. The variable domain in full, with the rest retrieved from reference TRBV9 and TRBJ2-1, is DSGVTQTPKHLITATGQRVTLRCSPRSGDLSVYWYQQSLDQGLQFLIQYYNGEERAKGNILERFSAQQFPDLHSELNLSSLELGDSALYFCASSVVLAPLYNEQFFGPGTRLTVL.

The chain is built from TRBV14 and TRBJ1-2; D is uncertain. The V gene lost 1 base and the J gene lost 1 base, with 4 bases spanning the gap. The CDR3 runs 13 residues. Per germline, CDR1 SGHDN and CDR2 FVKESK. CDR3 sequence (DNA): TGTGCCAGCAGCCAAGGAGATAACTATGGCTACACCTTC. Translation gives CASSQGDNYGYTF.

The chain employs TRBV5-4 and TRBJ2-1; D not resolved. Trimming pared 0 bases from V and 3 bases from J, leaving 10 bases between. Germline CDR1 and CDR2: SGHNT and YYREEE (reference sequence). CDR3 size: 15 residues. The CDR3 reads CASSLAGADYNEQFF. CDR3 sequence (DNA): TGTGCCAGCAGCTTGGCTGGTGCGGACTACAATGAGCAGTTCTTC.

This clone has a single count. This chain uses TRBV6-1 with TRBJ2-1, with a weak D call TRBD2 (5 bases). CDR3 length equals 15 residues. Trimming left V 2 bases short and J 9 bases short, with 17 bases between. Germline loops: CDR1 MNHNS, CDR2 SASEGT. In DNA, the CDR3 is TGTGCCAGCAGTGAAAGCGCTAGCTTCAGTGGTGAGCAGTTCTTC. It yields the protein CASSESASFSGEQFF.

The genes are TRBV7-9 and TRBJ2-4; D remains unclear. Germline CDR1 is SEHNR and CDR2 is FQNEAQ (reference sequence). The CDR3 is made up of 17 amino acids. V was clipped by 1 base and J by 0 bases, with 13 bases between them. The CDR3 DNA sequence: TGTGCCAGCAGCTTAGAATATGAAGTCGGAGCCAAAAACATTCAGTACTTC. Amino acid sequence: CASSLEYEVGAKNIQYF.

This clone came up a few times. This CDR3 reads CASSPGGRREKLFF. CDR3 sequence (DNA): TGTGCCAGCAGCCCCGGGGGTCGGAGGGAAAAACTGTTTTTT. The rearrangement joins TRBV14 to TRBJ1-4, with D possibly being TRBD1 (5 bases). CDR1 is SGHDN and CDR2 is FVKESK in the germline V gene. This CDR3 has 14 residues. Trimming removed 4 bases from V and 8 bases from J, with 14 bases in between.

This clone was picked up a small number of times. The genes are TRBV20-1 and TRBJ2-7; TRBD2 is a possible D gene (5 bases). The CDR3 loop spans 17 amino acids. From germline, CDR1 is DFQATT and CDR2 SNEGSKA (reference sequence). V was clipped by 3 bases and J by 2 bases, with 23 bases between them. The CDR3 DNA sequence: TGCAGTGCTAGTAGGCCTAGTCCCAGCGGAAAACCCTACGAGCAGTACTTC. This translates into CSASRPSPSGKPYEQYF.

The chain is built from TRBV5-4 and TRBJ1-2, with 7 positions matching TRBD1. Germline V CDR1 and CDR2: SGHNT, YYREEE (reference sequence). Trimming removed 3 bases from V and 2 bases from J; junction bases left unmatched: 7. The CDR3 has 15 residues. This chain's CDR3 is CASSSPRQGNYGYTF. Here the CDR3 DNA reads TGTGCCAGCAGCTCTCCTAGACAGGGAAACTATGGCTACACCTTC.

This chain connects TRBV27 to TRBJ1-4, with 7 nucleotides matching TRBD1. V trimming: 4 bases; J trimming: 5 bases; junction bases outside the gene matches: 13. Germline V lookup: CDR1 MNHEY, CDR2 SMNVEV (reference sequence). The CDR3 is 17 residues long. CDR3: CASSSLRGGQMNEKLFF. CDR3 coding DNA: TGTGCCAGCAGTTCGTTACGGGGGGGACAGATGAATGAAAAACTGTTTTTT.

This chain links TRBV5-1 with TRBJ2-1; 7 bases line up with TRBD1. Germline V gives CDR1 SGHRS, CDR2 YFSETQ. The CDR3 has 14 residues. Trimming at V came to 2 bases and at J to 4 bases, leaving 3 bases not matched to a gene. CDR3 amino acids: CASSFRTGYNEQFF. The CDR3 DNA sequence: TGCGCCAGCAGCTTCAGGACAGGTTACAATGAGCAGTTCTTC.

The gene calls are TRBV6-6 and TRBJ1-1, with D perhaps matching TRBD1 (5 bases). The germline V and J ends were trimmed by 7 bases and 1 base, with 10 bases remaining between them. The germline CDR1 and CDR2 sequences are MNHNY and SVGAGI (reference sequence). This CDR3 comprises 13 residues. The CDR3 region has the DNA TGTGCCAGCATCCCGCAGGGGAACACTGAAGCTTTCTTT. Translating gives CASIPQGNTEAFF.

This clone was seen a few times. This rearrangement joins TRBV10-3 to TRBJ1-3; D may be TRBD1 (6 bases). Germline assignment: CDR1 ENHRY and CDR2 SYGVKD. V lost 7 bases, J lost 0 bases, and 13 bases lay in between. The CDR3 is 15 amino acids. The CDR3 region has the DNA TGTGCCATCACAATGGGGGCGGGCTCTGGAAACACCATATATTTT. Translated: CAITMGAGSGNTIYF.

The genes are TRBV6-2 or TRBV6-3 and TRBJ2-5; D perhaps matches TRBD2 (6 bases). Germline CDR1 reads MNHEY; CDR2 reads SVGEGT. The length of the CDR3 is 14 residues. With 5 bases removed from V and 1 base from J, the gap between germline ends came to 11 bases. The CDR3 nucleotides read TGTGCCAGCAGTCAAGCGGGCTTCCAAGAGACCCAGTACTTC. Translation gives CASSQAGFQETQYF.

Only one count was recorded for this clone. The chain has TRBV18 and TRBJ1-1; TRBD1 is a possible D gene (5 bases). The germline CDR1 and CDR2 sequences are KGHSH and LQKENI. Between the trimmed V and J ends, which lost 2 bases and 1 base, there was a span of 8 bases. The CDR3 is 14 residues long. CDR3 sequence (DNA): TGTGCCAGCTCACCAAATGGGGCGAACACTGAAGCTTTCTTT. As protein: CASSPNGANTEAFF.

A remark on this clone: Germline is not matched at one junction end, which may reflect a read error. V gene TRBV24-1 combines with J gene TRBJ1-2; D uncertain. This CDR3 contains 11 residues. Germline CDR1 is KGHDR and CDR2 is SFDVKD. The CDR3 reads CATSDAYSYTF. The CDR3 bases are TGTGCCACCAGTGATGCCTATAGCTACACCTTC.

The gene calls are TRBV19 and TRBJ2-1, with TRBD2 matching 7 bases. From germline, CDR1 is LNHDA and CDR2 SQIVND (reference sequence). The CDR3 has 16 residues. The V gene end was trimmed by 2 bases and the J gene end by 6 bases; junction bases not matched to a gene: 10. The CDR3, as DNA: TGTGCCAGTAGTATATCCCCTGCGGGAGAGGGCAATGAGCAGTTCTTC. Protein product: CASSISPAGEGNEQFF.

The V gene is TRBV2, the J gene TRBJ1-4, with TRBD1 matching over 9 bases. From germline, CDR1 is SNHLY and CDR2 FYNNEI. Germline trimming cut 2 bases from V and 7 bases from J; bases unmatched to any gene: 5. This CDR3 spans 15 amino acids. CDR3 region: CASSEPQGAFEKLFF. CDR3 coding DNA: TGTGCCAGCAGTGAACCACAGGGGGCGTTTGAAAAACTGTTTTTT.

The V and J genes are TRBV19 and TRBJ2-1, with 12 bases identical to TRBD2. Germline V gene lookup returns CDR1 LNHDA and CDR2 SQIVND (reference sequence). The CDR3 has 16 residues. J was trimmed by 5 bases and V by 7 bases; bases with no gene match: 9. The CDR3: CASTNPSSGRDNEQFF. The CDR3 DNA reads as TGTGCCAGTACCAACCCGTCTAGCGGGAGGGACAATGAGCAGTTCTTC.

This sequence joins TRBV6-2 or TRBV6-3 and TRBJ2-1; weak D call: TRBD2 (5 bases). The CDR3 runs 12 residues. Germline V gene lookup returns CDR1 MNHEY and CDR2 SVGEGT. V lost 6 bases to trimming and J lost 10 bases, with 13 bases between them. In DNA form, the CDR3 reads TGTGCCAGCAGCCGACTACCCGCGGAGCAGTTCTTC. It encodes CASSRLPAEQFF.

The chain's CDR3 is CASRPGLAGDRRVYEQYF. CDR3 nucleotide sequence: TGTGCCAGCAGGCCGGGACTAGCGGGAGATAGGCGGGTCTACGAGCAGTACTTC. J is TRBJ2-7 and V is TRBV27; 14 bases are shared with TRBD2. With V trimmed by 6 bases and J by 3 bases, 13 bases remained unmatched. CDR1 and CDR2 (germline): MNHEY, SMNVEV (reference sequence). The CDR3 is made up of 18 amino acids.

The chain joins TRBV5-4 to TRBJ1-2; 8 bases agree with TRBD1. In germline, CDR1 is SGHNT, CDR2 YYREEE (reference sequence). This CDR3 spans 14 amino acids. With 1 base clipped from V and 4 bases from J, the junction kept 3 bases outside the gene matches. Here the CDR3 DNA reads TGTGCCAGCAGCTTGACAGGGGGTATCTATGGCTACACCTTC. Protein: CASSLTGGIYGYTF.

The J gene is TRBJ1-2, the V gene TRBV6-5; 10 bases agree with TRBD1. V lost 10 bases and J lost 0; bases outside the gene matches: 5. Germline loops: CDR1 MNHEY, CDR2 SVGAGI. CDR3 length: 14 amino acids. CDR3 sequence reads: CATGTGAPNYGYTF. The CDR3 nucleotides are TGTGCCACCGGGACAGGGGCTCCTAACTATGGCTACACCTTC.

This chain uses TRBV21-1 with TRBJ2-7; TRBD2 is taken as the D call from the table, unchecked against the DNA. TRBV21-1 is deemed a pseudogene. The length of the CDR3 is 17 residues. The CDR3 protein is CASSKDRSSNSPYEQYF. The CDR3 DNA sequence: TGTGCCAGCAGCAAAGACCGGTCGTCGAATTCTCCTTACGAGCAGTACTTC.

The chain has TRBV28 and TRBJ2-7; 11 bases line up with TRBD2. V lost 6 bases, J lost 4 bases, and 11 bases stayed unmatched. CDR1 is MDHEN and CDR2 is SYDVKM in the germline V gene. This CDR3 contains 16 residues. CDR3: CASRGTSGNLPYEQYF. In DNA, the CDR3 is TGTGCCAGCAGAGGGACTAGCGGTAACCTCCCGTACGAGCAGTACTTC.

The chain links TRBV27 to TRBJ2-1; 8 bases align to TRBD1. This CDR3 is built from 15 residues. J lost 0 bases, V lost 5 bases, and 3 bases had no gene match. Germline values: CDR1 MNHEY, CDR2 SMNVEV (reference sequence). The CDR3 protein is CASSLGQGSYNEQFF. CDR3 DNA sequence: TGTGCCAGCAGTCTAGGACAGGGCTCCTACAATGAGCAGTTCTTC.

The chain employs TRBV6-5 and TRBJ1-2, with TRBD1 identical over 11 bases. This CDR3 has 14 amino acids. Trimming at V came to 5 bases and at J to 6 bases, leaving 5 bases not matched to a gene. Germline-derived CDR1 and CDR2 are MNHEY and SVGAGI. The CDR3 nucleotides read TGTGCCAGCAGTCCGGGACAGGGGGGTCATGGCTACACCTTC. It specifies CASSPGQGGHGYTF.

The chain recombines TRBV29-1 with TRBJ2-3; 7 bases agree with TRBD1. After removal of 5 bases from V and 6 bases from J, the junction contained 14 bases not matched to a gene. Germline CDR1 SQVTM, CDR2 ANQGSEA. The CDR3 loop spans 15 amino acids. In nucleotides, the CDR3 is TGCAGCGTTCTCCTAAGGGGACAGTCCCTGGATACGCAGTATTTT. Translated, it gives CSVLLRGQSLDTQYF.

This clone was observed a few times. The rearrangement joins TRBV28 to TRBJ2-6; possibly TRBD1 for D (6 bases). CDR3 length equals 16 residues. Deletions cut 8 bases from V and 0 bases from J, with 14 bases between. Germline CDR1 and CDR2: MDHEN and SYDVKM. As DNA, the CDR3 is TGTGCCAGCGCAGACAGGACGGTCTCTGGGGCCAACGTCCTGACTTTC. Translated: CASADRTVSGANVLTF.

The gene calls are TRBV28 and TRBJ2-7; D not certain. The CDR3 has 12 residues. Trimming shortened V by 6 bases and J by 2 bases, and 8 bases separated the two germline ends. Per the germline V gene, CDR1 is MDHEN and CDR2 is SYDVKM. The CDR3 nucleotides are TGTGCCAGCAGCACGAGAGCCTACGAGCAGTACTTC. It translates to CASSTRAYEQYF.

The V gene is TRBV5-1, the J gene TRBJ2-1; 7 nucleotides align to TRBD2. This CDR3 has 15 residues. Germline assignment: CDR1 SGHRS and CDR2 YFSETQ. J gave up 4 bases and V 1 base, and 5 bases lay outside the gene matches. CDR3 in DNA: TGCGCCAGCAGCTTGCAAGGACTAGAGTACAATGAGCAGTTCTTC. Translated, it gives CASSLQGLEYNEQFF. Combining the CDR3 with reference TRBV5-1 and TRBJ2-1 gives the whole variable domain KAGVTQTPRYLIKTRGQQVTLSCSPISGHRSVSWYQQTPGQGLQFLFEYFSETQRNKGNFPGRFSGRQFSNSRSEMNVSTLELGDSALYLCASSLQGLEYNEQFFGPGTRLTVL.

The rearrangement links TRBV10-1 to TRBJ1-1; weak D call: TRBD1 (5 bases). The V gene's germline CDR1 is WNHNN and CDR2 SYGVQD (reference sequence). The CDR3 covers 14 residues. V was pared by 6 bases and J by 0 bases, with 11 bases between. The CDR3 nucleotides are TGCGCCAGCAGCCAGACAGCCGTGAACACTGAAGCTTTCTTT. It translates to CASSQTAVNTEAFF.